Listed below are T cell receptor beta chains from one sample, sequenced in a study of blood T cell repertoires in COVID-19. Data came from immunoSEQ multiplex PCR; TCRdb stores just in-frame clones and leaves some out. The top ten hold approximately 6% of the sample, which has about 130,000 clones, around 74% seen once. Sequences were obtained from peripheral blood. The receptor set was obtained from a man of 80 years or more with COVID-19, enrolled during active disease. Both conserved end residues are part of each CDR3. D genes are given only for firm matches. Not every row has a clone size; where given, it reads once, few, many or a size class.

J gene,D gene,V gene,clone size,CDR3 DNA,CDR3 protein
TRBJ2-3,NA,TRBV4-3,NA,TGCGCCAGCAGCCAAGGGTCGATTAGCCGCGCAGATACGCAGTATTTT,CASSQGSISRADTQYF
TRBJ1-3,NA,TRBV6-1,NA,TGTGCCAGCAGTGAAAGACTTCTAAGAGGAAACACCATATATTTT,CASSERLLRGNTIYF
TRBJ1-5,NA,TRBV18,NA,TGTGCCAGCTCACCGAGCGACCCGCCCGGGCCCCAGCATTTT,CASSPSDPPGPQHF
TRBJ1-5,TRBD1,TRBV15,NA,TGTGCCACCAGCAGAGATTACAGGGACAGGCCGAATCAGCCCCAGCATTTT,CATSRDYRDRPNQPQHF
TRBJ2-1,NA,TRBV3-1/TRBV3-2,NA,TGTGCCAGCAGCCCCTGGAGGAAGAGCCGCGATGAGCAGTTCTTC,CASSPWRKSRDEQFF
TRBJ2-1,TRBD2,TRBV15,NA,TGTGCCACCAGCAGAGTTAGCGGGAGGTTTTACAATGAGCAGTTCTTC,CATSRVSGRFYNEQFF
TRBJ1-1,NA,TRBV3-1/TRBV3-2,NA,TGTGCCAGCAGCCAAGAGGGAGGGGAGGACATGAACACTGAAGCTTTCTTT,CASSQEGGEDMNTEAFF
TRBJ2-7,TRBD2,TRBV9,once,TGTGCCAGCAGCGAGGGTTTGGCGGGAGGCCCCTACGAGCAGTACTTC,CASSEGLAGGPYEQYF
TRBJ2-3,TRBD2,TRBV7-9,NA,TGTGCCAGCAGCCCCGGACTAGCGGATTACACAGATACGCAGTATTTT,CASSPGLADYTDTQYF
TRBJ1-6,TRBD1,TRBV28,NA,TGTGCCAGCAGTCTGACAGGGAGTACTTCACCCCTCCACTTT,CASSLTGSTSPLHF
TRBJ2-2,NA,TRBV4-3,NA,TGCGCCAGCAGCCAAGTTTATAGGGGTAACACCGGGGAGCTGTTTTTT,CASSQVYRGNTGELFF
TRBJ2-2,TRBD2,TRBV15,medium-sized,TGTGCCACCAGCAGAGCTAGCGGGGCTAACACCGGGGAGCTGTTTTTT,CATSRASGANTGELFF
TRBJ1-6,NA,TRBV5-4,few,TGTGCCAGCAGCTTGCAGGGGTGGTCCTATAATTCACCCCTCCACTTT,CASSLQGWSYNSPLHF
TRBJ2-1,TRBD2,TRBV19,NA,TGTGCCAGTAGTATAGGGACTAGCGGAAGCTCCTACAATGAGCAGTTCTTC,CASSIGTSGSSYNEQFF
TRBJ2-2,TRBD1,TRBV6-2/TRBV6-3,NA,TGTGCCAGCAGTGGGACAGGGGGCACCGGGGAGCTGTTTTTT,CASSGTGGTGELFF
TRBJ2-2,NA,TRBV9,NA,TGTGCCAGCAGCCTCGACGGAGGTGGTGTCACCGGGGAGCTGTTTTTT,CASSLDGGGVTGELFF
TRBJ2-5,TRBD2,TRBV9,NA,TGTGCCAGCAGCTTTAGCGGGAGAGAGACCCAGTACTTC,CASSFSGRETQYF
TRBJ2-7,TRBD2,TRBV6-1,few,TGTGCCAGCAGTGAGTTCGGGACTAGTTCCCTCGAGCAGTACTTC,CASSEFGTSSLEQYF
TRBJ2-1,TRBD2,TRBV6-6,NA,TGTGCCAGCAGTCTAGGACTAGCGGGAGATTACTTTGGTGAGCAGTTCTTC,CASSLGLAGDYFGEQFF
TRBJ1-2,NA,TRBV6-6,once,TGTGCCAGCACCGCCAACCGGGTCGGGTATGGCTACACCTTC,CASTANRVGYGYTF
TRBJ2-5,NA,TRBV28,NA,TGTGCCAGCAACGAGACACCTCAAGAGACCCAGTACTTC,CASNETPQETQYF
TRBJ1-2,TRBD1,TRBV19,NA,TGTGCCAGTAGTATAGATCCCAGGGGGCGATCAAACTATGGCTACACCTTC,CASSIDPRGRSNYGYTF
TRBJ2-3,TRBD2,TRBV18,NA,TGTGCCAGCTCAACGCTTCTAGGACTAGCGGGTCTCGAGGATACGCAGTATTTT,CASSTLLGLAGLEDTQYF
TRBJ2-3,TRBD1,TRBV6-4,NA,TGTGCCAGCAGTGAGGGGGGACAGGGAGGAGATACGCAGTATTTT,CASSEGGQGGDTQYF
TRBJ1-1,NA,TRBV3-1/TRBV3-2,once,TGTGCCAGCAGCCAAGTTCCCATCCTGAACACTGAAGCTTTCTTT,CASSQVPILNTEAFF
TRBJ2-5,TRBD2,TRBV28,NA,TGTGCCAGCAGACCTAGCGGGAGGGAAGAGACCCAGTACTTC,CASRPSGREETQYF
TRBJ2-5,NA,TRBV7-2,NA,TGTGCCAGCAGCTTACAGGTATCTCCAACGGAGACCCAGTACTTC,CASSLQVSPTETQYF
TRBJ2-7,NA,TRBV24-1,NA,TGTGCCACCAGTGATCCCCGGACAAAGACCTACGAGCAGTACTTC,CATSDPRTKTYEQYF
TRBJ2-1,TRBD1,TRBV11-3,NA,TGTGCCAGCAGCTTAGAGGGACAGGGGTACAATGAGCAGTTCTTC,CASSLEGQGYNEQFF
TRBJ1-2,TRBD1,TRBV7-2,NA,TGTGCCAGCAGCCAGCAACAGGGGGCAGGCTATGGCTACACCTTC,CASSQQQGAGYGYTF
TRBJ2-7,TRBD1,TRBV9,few,TGTGCCAGCAGCCCTCATCCGGGACAGAGCTCCTACGAGCAGTACTTC,CASSPHPGQSSYEQYF
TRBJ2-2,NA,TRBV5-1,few,TGCGCCAGCAGCTTGGTACCGGGGAACACCGGGGAGCTGTTTTTT,CASSLVPGNTGELFF
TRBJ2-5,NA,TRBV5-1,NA,TGCGCCAGCAGCGGCAACCAAGAGACCCAGTACTTC,CASSGNQETQYF
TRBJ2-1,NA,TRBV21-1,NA,TGTGCCGGGACCTCCTCTCCCGGGACTAGGGTTCTGGGTGAGCAGTTCTTC,CAGTSSPGTRVLGEQFF
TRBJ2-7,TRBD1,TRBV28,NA,TGTGCCAGCAGTTTGGGCGGGACAGGGGGCTACGAGCAGTACTTC,CASSLGGTGGYEQYF
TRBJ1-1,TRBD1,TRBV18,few,TGTGCCAGCTCACCACAAAGGGGGCGAACTGAAGCTTTCTTT,CASSPQRGRTEAFF
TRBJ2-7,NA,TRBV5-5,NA,TGTGCCAGCAGCTGGGGCGACAGCCGCTACGAGCAGTACTTC,CASSWGDSRYEQYF
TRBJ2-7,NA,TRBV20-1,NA,TGCAGTGCTGAGAAAGGGGACGAGCAGTACTTC,CSAEKGDEQYF
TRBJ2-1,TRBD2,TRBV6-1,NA,TGTGCCAGCAGTGACAACTGGACTAGCGGTCTGCAGTTCTTC,CASSDNWTSGLQFF
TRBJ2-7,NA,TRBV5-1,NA,TGCGCCAGCAGCACGGGACGCGGGGTAGCCCACGAGCAGTACTTC,CASSTGRGVAHEQYF
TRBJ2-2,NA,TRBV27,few,TGTGCCAGCAGTATCTACACCGGGGAGCTGTTTTTT,CASSIYTGELFF
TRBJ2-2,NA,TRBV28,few,TGTGCCAGCAGTTTAGGGGGGGCAAGGCCCGGGGAGCTGTTTTTT,CASSLGGARPGELFF